This is a list of T cell receptor beta chains from one sample in a study of T cells in tuberculosis. Clones were sequenced by immunoSEQ multiplex PCR, and TCRdb holds only the in-frame ones, with some missing. The sample records some 28,000 clones, 90% being singletons. What was sequenced was PBMCs. These receptors were taken from a donor aged 10 to 29 with latent tuberculosis or without tuberculosis infection. The CDR3 runs from the conserved cysteine through the conserved F or W. A D gene is named only where the DNA matches it firmly. Clone size is shown for a subset of rows, as once, few, many or a class of expanded clone.

j_call v_call clone_size d_call cdr3_aa cdr3_nt
TRBJ2-1 TRBV5-1 - TRBD2 CASSFSSGGTYNEQFF TGCGCCAGCAGCTTCAGTAGCGGGGGCACCTACAATGAGCAGTTCTTC
TRBJ1-6 TRBV19 - - CASSTSSYNSPLHF TGTGCCAGTAGTACCAGCTCCTATAATTCACCCCTCCACTTT
TRBJ1-6 TRBV9 - TRBD1 CASSEGTGGSPLHF TGTGCCAGCAGCGAGGGGACAGGGGGTTCACCCCTCCACTTT
TRBJ2-5 TRBV7-9 - TRBD1 CASSRYRGLAETQYF TGTGCCAGCAGCCGCTACAGGGGGTTGGCAGAGACCCAGTACTTC
TRBJ2-6 TRBV28 - - CASSHYRGANVLTF TGTGCCAGCAGTCACTACCGGGGGGCCAACGTCCTGACTTTC
TRBJ2-7 TRBV15 - - CATSREDRPGDEQYF TGTGCCACCAGCAGAGAGGACCGCCCCGGGGACGAGCAGTACTTC
TRBJ1-1 TRBV21-1 - - CASRGEVRGKAFF TGTGCCAGCAGAGGAGAGGTCCGGGGAAAAGCTTTCTTT
TRBJ2-1 TRBV2 - - CASSDPSNRQALYNEQFF TGTGCCAGCAGTGACCCGTCCAACCGACAGGCTCTATACAATGAGCAGTTCTTC
TRBJ1-5 TRBV4-3 once - CASSRQAWSNQPQHF TGCGCCAGCAGCCGACAGGCTTGGTCAAATCAGCCCCAGCATTTT
TRBJ2-3 TRBV5-1 - - CASSSKARSDTQYF TGCGCCAGCAGCTCCAAAGCCAGGTCAGATACGCAGTATTTT
TRBJ2-1 TRBV13 - TRBD2 CASRPSGGASNEQFF TGTGCCAGCAGACCGAGCGGGGGGGCCAGCAATGAGCAGTTCTTC
TRBJ2-2 TRBV19 - - CASKAGQNTGELFF TGTGCCAGTAAGGCAGGACAGAACACCGGGGAGCTGTTTTTT
TRBJ2-1 TRBV28 - TRBD1 CASSFEGAQYNEQFF TGTGCCAGCAGTTTTGAGGGGGCACAATACAATGAGCAGTTCTTC
TRBJ2-7 TRBV27 - - CASSLFPDSPYEQYF TGTGCCAGCTCCTTGTTCCCTGACTCCCCCTACGAGCAGTACTTC
TRBJ2-2 TRBV27 - TRBD2 CASSPQGLAGDTGELFF TGTGCCAGCAGTCCACAGGGGCTAGCGGGGGACACCGGGGAGCTGTTTTTT
TRBJ1-4 TRBV4-1 - - CASSQVGRGLTNEKLFF TGCGCCAGCAGCCAAGTGGGCAGGGGTCTAACTAATGAAAAACTGTTTTTT
TRBJ1-1 TRBV5-5 - TRBD1 CASSLVEGAWTEAFF TGTGCCAGCAGCTTGGTCGAGGGGGCATGGACTGAAGCTTTCTTT
TRBJ2-2 TRBV9 - - CASSTPSGGGGELFF TGTGCCAGCAGCACCCCCTCGGGGGGCGGCGGGGAGCTGTTTTTT
TRBJ2-7 TRBV9 - TRBD2 CASSLGRGREQYF TGTGCCAGCAGTTTGGGGAGGGGACGCGAGCAGTACTTC
TRBJ1-2 TRBV28 - TRBD1 CASGSGQGAGYTF TGTGCCAGCGGCTCCGGACAGGGGGCGGGCTACACCTTC
TRBJ1-4 TRBV19 - - CASSIATGQSTNEKLFF TGTGCCAGTAGTATAGCGACCGGACAGTCAACTAATGAAAAACTGTTTTTT
TRBJ2-3 TRBV6-1 - - CASRTSLDTQYF TGTGCCAGCAGGACTAGTCTGGATACGCAGTATTTT
TRBJ2-5 TRBV6-1 - TRBD2 CASSGNSGGAETQYF TGTGCCAGCAGTGGGAATAGCGGGGGGGCGGAGACCCAGTACTTC
TRBJ1-2 TRBV5-4 - TRBD1 CASSQGQGNYGYTF TGTGCCAGCAGCCAAGGACAGGGGAACTATGGCTACACCTTC
TRBJ1-1 TRBV28 - TRBD1 CASSAWDRVMGTEAFF TGTGCCAGCAGTGCCTGGGACAGGGTAATGGGCACTGAAGCTTTCTTT